This entry lists 28 T cell receptor beta chains sequenced from one sample in a study of OX40 agonist ivuxolimab in advanced cancers. The method was immunoSEQ multiplex PCR; TCRdb's version includes in-frame clones alone and lacks a portion of them. Of roughly 70,000 clones in the sample, 80% to 90% were seen once. Here the sequenced sample was CD4+ or CD8+ T cells sorted from blood, taken in a trial of the OX40 agonist ivuxolimab. The receptors shown here come from an adult with an advanced solid tumor such as melanoma, head and neck, liver or kidney cancer.

V is TRBV28 and J is TRBJ2-3; 7 bases match TRBD2. The CDR3 is 19 residues long. Trimming took 5 bases from V and 0 from J; bases not matched to a gene: 17. CDR1 is MDHEN, CDR2 SYDVKM, per germline. The CDR3 region has the DNA TGTGCCAGCAGTCCTTGGGGGGGATCTAGCTGGTCTAGCACAGATACGCAGTATTTT. Its translation: CASSPWGGSSWSSTDTQYF.

V and J are TRBV5-1 and TRBJ1-1; a weak D match, TRBD1 (5 bases). This CDR3 is 14 amino acids long. The germline V gene encodes CDR1 SGHRS and CDR2 YFSETQ. Trimming shortened V by 1 base and J by 1 base, and 8 bases separated the two germline ends. Written as DNA, the CDR3 is TGCGCCAGCAGCTTGCAGGGTACGAACACTGAAGCTTTCTTT. Amino acids: CASSLQGTNTEAFF.

The rearrangement uses TRBV7-2 and TRBJ2-3; no definite D call. Germline V gene data show CDR1 as SGHTA and CDR2 as FQGNSA. The CDR3 runs 13 residues. V was clipped by 3 bases and J by 4 bases, with 8 bases between them. The CDR3 spells CASSFSRADTQYF. CDR3 nucleotides: TGTGCCAGCAGCTTTAGTCGAGCAGATACGCAGTATTTT.

The V gene is TRBV2, the J gene TRBJ1-1; D perhaps matches TRBD1 (6 bases). The V end lost 4 bases, the J end lost 3 bases, and 6 bases lay between the germline ends. CDR1 SNHLY and CDR2 FYNNEI come from the germline V gene. The CDR3 length is 12 residues. The CDR3 reads CASSAGDTEAFF. The CDR3, as DNA: TGTGCCAGCAGTGCAGGGGACACTGAAGCTTTCTTT.

The chain is built from TRBV28 and TRBJ2-7; 8 bases are shared with TRBD1. The length of the CDR3 is 16 residues. Germline trimming cut 5 bases from V and 2 bases from J; bases unmatched to any gene: 11. Germline V gene lookup returns CDR1 MDHEN and CDR2 SYDVKM. The CDR3 bases are TGTGCCAGCAGTCTCGGAGGGACAGGCCGAACCTACGAGCAGTACTTC. It specifies CASSLGGTGRTYEQYF.

The count of this clone is one. In nucleotides, the CDR3 is TGTGCCAGCTCACCTCGCTCTGGCGGAGCCACCTACGAGCAGTACTTC. This translates into CASSPRSGGATYEQYF. This chain connects TRBV18 to TRBJ2-7, with D unresolved. The CDR3 runs 16 residues. Trimming took 3 bases from V and 2 from J, leaving 17 bases between them. CDR1 KGHSH and CDR2 LQKENI come from the germline V gene.

J is TRBJ2-1 and V is TRBV19; no reliable D call. V dropped 4 bases and J dropped 7 bases, with 14 bases sitting between them. The CDR3 runs to 14 residues. CDR1 is LNHDA and CDR2 is SQIVND in the germline V gene (reference sequence). The CDR3 coding sequence is TGTGCCAGTAGTAATAATCCGGACCGGAATGAGCAGTTCTTC. It is translated as CASSNNPDRNEQFF.

The chain links TRBV29-1 to TRBJ2-7, with no clear D. V lost 5 bases, J lost 3 bases, and 8 bases lay in between. The CDR3 is 11 amino acids. Germline CDR1 and CDR2: SQVTM and ANQGSEA. The CDR3 DNA reads as TGCAGCGTTAAGACAAACTACGAGCAGTACTTC. As protein: CSVKTNYEQYF.

V gene TRBV6-6 combines with J gene TRBJ1-1; no reliable D call. The V end was cut by 7 bases, the J end by 5 bases, with 11 bases between. The CDR3 runs 12 residues. Germline loops: CDR1 MNHNY, CDR2 SVGAGI (reference sequence). The CDR3 spells CASTSPGTEAFF. CDR3 coding DNA: TGTGCCAGCACAAGCCCCGGAACTGAAGCTTTCTTT.

This clone was seen a few times. V usage is TRBV30 and J usage is TRBJ2-7; 13 bases map to TRBD2. The junction had 3 bases not matched to a gene; V was cut back by 4 bases and J by 3 bases. CDR1 GTSNPN and CDR2 SVGIG come from the germline V gene (reference sequence). This CDR3 is 14 amino acids long. The DNA of the CDR3 is TGTGCCTGGACTCGGACTAGCGGGAGCTACGAGCAGTACTTC. This codes for CAWTRTSGSYEQYF.

The chain has TRBV5-4 and TRBJ2-7; 10 positions agree with TRBD2. Per germline, CDR1 SGHNT and CDR2 YYREEE (reference sequence). CDR3 length equals 15 residues. V dropped 4 bases and J dropped 1; count of bases not matched to a gene: 5. CDR3 in amino acids: CASSPRTSGSYEQYF. Written as DNA, the CDR3 is TGTGCCAGCAGCCCCCGGACTAGCGGTTCCTACGAGCAGTACTTC.

V and J are TRBV6-6 and TRBJ2-5; D unresolved. The CDR3 has 12 residues. The germline V and J ends were trimmed by 4 bases and 5 bases, with 8 bases remaining between them. Germline assignment: CDR1 MNHNY and CDR2 SVGAGI (reference sequence). CDR3 residues: CASSSLRETQYF. CDR3 nucleotides: TGTGCCAGCAGTTCCCTTCGGGAGACCCAGTACTTC.

The chain combines TRBV19 with TRBJ2-3; possibly TRBD1 for D (6 bases). The ends were cut back, 3 bases at V and 0 bases at J, with 10 bases in the middle. The CDR3 contains 15 residues. From germline, CDR1 is LNHDA and CDR2 SQIVND (reference sequence). The CDR3 spells CASSIWTASTDTQYF. The CDR3 coding sequence is TGTGCCAGTAGTATTTGGACAGCTAGCACAGATACGCAGTATTTT.

The chain couples TRBV27 to TRBJ1-2; TRBD1 matches 11 bases. CDR1 is MNHEY and CDR2 is SMNVEV in the germline V gene (reference sequence). This CDR3 is built from 22 residues. The V segment lost 5 bases and the J segment 0 bases; nucleotides outside the gene matches: 23. CDR3 sequence: CASSPESFLWDRGRKANYGYTF. The DNA for the CDR3 is TGTGCCAGCAGTCCCGAATCATTTCTTTGGGACAGGGGGAGGAAAGCTAACTATGGCTACACCTTC.

Regarding this clone: Other nucleotide sequences in the sample specify the same CDR3. The chain employs TRBV7-2 and TRBJ1-2; no reliable D call. Trimming removed 1 base from V and 8 bases from J, with 11 bases in between. The CDR3 has 13 amino acids. From germline, CDR1 is SGHTA and CDR2 FQGNSA. The DNA for the CDR3 is TGTGCCAGCAGCTTAGTCGGTTCACGGGGCTACACCTTC. It codes for CASSLVGSRGYTF.

This rearrangement joins TRBV11-1 to TRBJ2-7; D is perhaps TRBD2 (5 bases). CDR3 length: 16 residues. Germline CDR1 is SGHAT and CDR2 is FQDESV (reference sequence). The germline V and J ends were trimmed by 0 bases and 6 bases, with 18 bases remaining between them. CDR3 residues: CASSLASGVPSIEQYF. As DNA, the CDR3 is TGTGCCAGCAGCTTAGCATCCGGGGTTCCCTCGATCGAGCAGTACTTC.

The chain recombines TRBV7-2 with TRBJ2-7; D call uncertain. This CDR3 spans 16 amino acids. V lost 3 bases and J lost 2, with 17 bases in between. Germline V gene lookup returns CDR1 SGHTA and CDR2 FQGNSA. The CDR3 loop is CASSFRGKLNTYEQYF. CDR3 nucleotide sequence: TGTGCCAGCAGCTTTCGAGGAAAGCTGAATACCTACGAGCAGTACTTC.

This clone was found a few times. The chain combines TRBV6-1 with TRBJ1-2; D gene ambiguous. Germline loops: CDR1 MNHNS, CDR2 SASEGT. V lost 6 bases and J 8 bases, leaving 10 bases between the germline ends. The CDR3 is 11 amino acids. This CDR3 reads CASSAGNGYTF. Written as DNA, the CDR3 is TGTGCCAGCAGCGCGGGAAACGGCTACACCTTC.

The genes are TRBV18 and TRBJ2-7, with 7 bases fitting TRBD1. CDR1 is KGHSH and CDR2 is LQKENI in the germline V gene. The CDR3 contains 14 residues. With V trimmed by 5 bases and J by 5 bases, 9 bases remained unmatched. DNA of the CDR3: TGTGCCAGCTCAGCGGGCCCAGGGGGAGACGAGCAGTACTTC. It specifies CASSAGPGGDEQYF.

The chain uses TRBV7-3 and TRBJ2-3, with D unclear. The CDR3 runs to 14 residues. The V gene lost 6 bases and the J gene lost 0 bases, with 10 bases spanning the gap. The germline V gene has CDR1 SGHTA and CDR2 FQGTGA. This chain's CDR3 is CASRSSRSTDTQYF. The CDR3 DNA sequence: TGTGCCAGCAGGTCGTCGCGGAGCACAGATACGCAGTATTTT. The full variable domain, with the rest looked up from reference TRBV7-3 and TRBJ2-3, is GAGVSQTPSNKVTEKGKYVELRCDPISGHTALYWYRQSLGQGPEFLIYFQGTGAADDSGLPNDRFFAVRPEGSVSTLKIQRTERGDSAVYLCASRSSRSTDTQYFGPGTRLTVL.

The chain combines TRBV7-2 with TRBJ2-3; a possible D gene is TRBD2 (6 bases). With 5 bases removed from V and 2 bases from J, the gap between germline ends came to 17 bases. The CDR3 has 16 amino acids. Germline values: CDR1 SGHTA, CDR2 FQGNSA. CDR3 loop: CASSPRRGGATDTQYF. DNA for the CDR3: TGTGCCAGCAGCCCTAGGAGGGGCGGCGCCACAGATACGCAGTATTTT.

The chain is built from TRBV6-8 and TRBJ2-7; D is uncertain. The CDR3 totals 14 residues. The V end lost 1 base, the J end lost 2 bases, and 9 bases lay between the germline ends. CDR1 is MNHGY and CDR2 is SAAAGT in the germline V gene. Here the CDR3 reads CASSYWRPPYEQYF. In DNA form, the CDR3 reads TGTGCCAGCAGTTACTGGAGACCCCCCTACGAGCAGTACTTC.

V is TRBV5-1 and J is TRBJ1-5; unclear D gene. Germline loops: CDR1 SGHRS, CDR2 YFSETQ. V shed 4 bases and J shed 7 bases, with 15 bases lying between them. This CDR3 is built from 14 residues. CDR3 coding DNA: TGCGCCAGCAGCCGTACACCCCTGGACCAGCCCCAGCATTTT. It translates to CASSRTPLDQPQHF.

The chain recombines TRBV6-9 with TRBJ1-2; TRBD1 is a possible D gene (5 bases). V was pared by 6 bases and J by 3 bases, with 11 bases between. CDR3 length equals 13 residues. CDR1 is MNHGY and CDR2 is SVAAGI in the germline V gene. In nucleotides, the CDR3 is TGTGCCAGCAGACGTGGGGGGGACTATGGCTACACCTTC. Translated: CASRRGGDYGYTF.

The chain uses TRBV7-2 and TRBJ2-3, with D uncertain. The CDR3 length is 13 residues. The ends were cut back, 8 bases at V and 4 bases at J, with 13 bases in the middle. Germline lookup yields CDR1 SGHTA and CDR2 FQGNSA. The DNA of the CDR3 is TGTGCCAGCTCCGGCCACCCATCAGATACGCAGTATTTT. Translating it yields CASSGHPSDTQYF.

This clone appeared a few times. CDR3 sequence (DNA): TGTGCCAGCAGCTCTTCCTGGGGCACTAGCGGGAGCCTCTACGAGCAGTACTTC. Translating gives CASSSSWGTSGSLYEQYF. The chain is built from TRBV7-2 and TRBJ2-7; 11 bases map to TRBD2. With 4 bases clipped from V and 3 bases from J, the junction kept 14 bases outside the gene matches. This CDR3 comprises 18 residues. Germline CDR1 and CDR2: SGHTA and FQGNSA.

The rearrangement links TRBV28 to TRBJ2-7; D possibly corresponds to TRBD2 (5 bases). The V gene lost 5 bases and the J gene lost 3 bases, with 5 bases spanning the gap. The CDR3 has 11 residues. Germline V gives CDR1 MDHEN, CDR2 SYDVKM. The CDR3 reads CASSRGYEQYF. CDR3 nucleotides: TGTGCCAGCAGTCGGGGCTACGAGCAGTACTTC.

The chain uses TRBV2 and TRBJ2-7; possible D gene TRBD2, 5 bases. Trimming cost V 5 bases and J 1 base, with 12 bases left between them. Per germline, CDR1 SNHLY and CDR2 FYNNEI. This CDR3 comprises 14 residues. CDR3 DNA sequence: TGTGCCAGCAGTCTAGACTACCGATCCTACGAGCAGTACTTC. Protein sequence: CASSLDYRSYEQYF.